Listed here is a single T cell receptor beta chain. The PCR was carried out with 60 Vbeta primers and 13 Jbeta primers. TCRdb keeps only in-frame clones here, not all; method: immunoSEQ multiplex PCR. The top ten hold 2% to 3% of the sample, which has roughly 200,000 clones, roughly 70% seen once. This record comes from a study of cytomegalovirus exposure and HLA in healthy donors. Trimming stripped 8 bases from V and 1 base from J, with 14 bases between. Germline CDR1 MNHNY, CDR2 SVGAGI (reference sequence). This CDR3 is built from 14 residues. The rearrangement links TRBV6-6 to TRBJ1-1, with D possibly matching TRBD1 (6 bases). This receptor was identified in a man aged 40-49 years in good health and CMV-seropositive. The sequenced sample consisted of PBMCs. CDR3 in amino acids: CASSPWTENTEAFF. Here the CDR3 DNA reads TGTGCCAGCTCCCCCTGGACAGAGAACACTGAAGCTTTCTTT.